This TCR beta chain was recorded in a study of OX40 agonist ivuxolimab in advanced cancers. General study results and limits: Among the lowest peripheral clonal expansion occurred in 0.1-3.0 mg/kg partial responders.

The length of the CDR3 is 13 residues. Germline V lookup: CDR1 SGHVS, CDR2 FQNEAQ. V gave up 2 bases and J gave up 1 base, with 5 bases separating them. Assay: immunoSEQ multiplex PCR; the TCRdb copy retains only in-frame clones and omits some. Among tens of thousands of clones listed, about 88% were seen once. A word on this clone: Its matching antigen is unknown.

The chain is built from TRBV7-8 and TRBJ1-1; D not resolved. The sequence derives from an adult with an advanced solid tumor such as melanoma, head and neck, liver or kidney cancer. The sequencing here drew on CD4+ or CD8+ T cells sorted from blood, taken in a trial of the OX40 agonist ivuxolimab. CDR3 sequence: CASSLWQNTEAFF. CDR3 bases: TGTGCCAGCAGCTTATGGCAGAACACTGAAGCTTTCTTT.